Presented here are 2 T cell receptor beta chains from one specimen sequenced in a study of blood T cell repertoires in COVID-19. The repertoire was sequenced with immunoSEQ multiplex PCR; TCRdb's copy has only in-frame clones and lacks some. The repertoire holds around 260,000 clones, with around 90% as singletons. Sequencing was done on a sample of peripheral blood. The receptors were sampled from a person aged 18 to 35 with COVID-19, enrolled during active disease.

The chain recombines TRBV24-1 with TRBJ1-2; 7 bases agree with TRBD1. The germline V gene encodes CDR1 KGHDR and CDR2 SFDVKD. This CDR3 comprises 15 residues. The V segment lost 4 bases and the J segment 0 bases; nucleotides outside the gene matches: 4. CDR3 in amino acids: CATSEAGTANYGYTF. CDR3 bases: TGTGCCACCAGTGAAGCCGGGACAGCTAACTATGGCTACACCTTC.

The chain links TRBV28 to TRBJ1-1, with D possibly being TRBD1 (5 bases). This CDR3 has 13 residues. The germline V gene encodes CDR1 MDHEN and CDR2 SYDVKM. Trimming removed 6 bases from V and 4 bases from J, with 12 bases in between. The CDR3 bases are TGTGCCAGCAGCAAGGTGGGGCTCACTGAAGCTTTCTTT. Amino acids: CASSKVGLTEAFF. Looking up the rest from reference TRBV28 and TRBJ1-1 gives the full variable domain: DVKVTQSSRYLVKRTGEKVFLECVQDMDHENMFWYRQDPGLGLRLIYFSYDVKMKEKGDIPEGYSVSREKKERFSLILESASTNQTSMYLCASSKVGLTEAFFGQGTRLTVV.